These 30 T cell receptor beta chains were all obtained from the same sample, sequenced in a study of T cells in Graves' hyperthyroidism and ophthalmopathy. The TCR beta CDR3 regions underwent amplification using RNA transcripts as the source. TCR CDR3 underwent first-round RT-PCR with the HTBI primer set. TCRdb reprocessed the multiplex PCR reads via MiXCR and lists one record per CDR3 protein. The sample lists a few hundred thousand distinct CDR3 sequences, about 19% occurring once. Sequencing input: blood. The source of these receptors is a woman aged 18-35 years with Graves' hyperthyroidism.

The table lists this clonotype with many counts. The V gene is TRBV6-5, the J gene TRBJ1-2; D is unclear. This CDR3 comprises 16 residues. Trimming pared 0 bases from V and 3 bases from J, leaving 14 bases between. Germline V gene lookup returns CDR1 MNHEY and CDR2 SVGAGI. The CDR3: CASSYSKQPEDYGYTF. CDR3 nucleotide sequence: TGTGCCAGCAGTTACTCGAAACAACCAGAGGACTATGGCTACACCTTC.

Many counts were recorded for this clonotype. V and J are TRBV15 and TRBJ1-5; D not resolved. CDR1 is LNHNV and CDR2 is YYDKDF in the germline V gene (reference sequence). The CDR3 consists of 14 residues. Trimming removed 0 bases at V and 1 base at J, with 4 bases between. The CDR3 region is CATSRERSNQPQHF. For the CDR3, the DNA is TGTGCCACCAGCAGAGAGCGAAGCAATCAGCCCCAGCATTTT. Full variable domain (missing parts from reference TRBV15 and TRBJ1-5): DAMVIQNPRYQVTQFGKPVTLSCSQTLNHNVMYWYQQKSSQAPKLLFHYYDKDFNNEADTPDNFQSRRPNTSFCFLDIRSPGLGDTAMYLCATSRERSNQPQHFGDGTRLSIL.

In this sample, this clonotype turned up many times. The rearrangement links TRBV20-1 to TRBJ1-5; D is unresolved. This CDR3 contains 14 residues. Trimming took off 0 bases at V and 7 bases at J, with 13 bases between the two ends. The V gene's germline CDR1 is DFQATT and CDR2 SNEGSKA (reference sequence). For the CDR3, the DNA is TGCAGTGCTAGAGATCTGCGAGGTGGACAGCCCCAGCATTTT. Residues: CSARDLRGGQPQHF.

The rearrangement links TRBV6-5 to TRBJ2-7, with D uncertain. V was clipped by 4 bases and J by 6 bases, with 13 bases between them. Germline CDR1 is MNHEY and CDR2 is SVGAGI. The length of the CDR3 is 13 residues. CDR3 nucleotides: TGTGCCAGCAGTTTAGGCATCTTCGCCGAGCAGTACTTC. Translating it yields CASSLGIFAEQYF.

This clonotype was detected many times. The chain links TRBV5-1 to TRBJ2-5, with D perhaps TRBD1 (6 bases). Between the trimmed V and J ends, which lost 0 bases and 3 bases, there was a span of 6 bases. The CDR3 spans 13 residues. Germline-derived CDR1 and CDR2 are SGHRS and YFSETQ. The DNA of the CDR3 is TGCGCCAGCAGCTTGGGGACAGAAGAGACCCAGTACTTC. Its protein product is CASSLGTEETQYF.

This clonotype was detected ten times or more. The rearrangement links TRBV27 to TRBJ2-7; D is possibly TRBD2 (6 bases). The CDR3 length is 17 residues. The germline gives CDR1 MNHEY, CDR2 SMNVEV (reference sequence). Trimming took 5 bases from V and 1 from J, leaving 21 bases between them. The CDR3 coding sequence is TGTGCCAGCAGTCGCGTGGGGGGACGCTGGCGGTCCTACGAGCAGTACTTC. Translated: CASSRVGGRWRSYEQYF.

This clonotype was recorded at least ten times. The chain couples TRBV20-1 to TRBJ2-7; perhaps TRBD2 as D (6 bases). The CDR3 is 14 residues long. Deletions cut 3 bases from V and 3 bases from J, with 15 bases between. CDR1 DFQATT and CDR2 SNEGSKA come from the germline V gene (reference sequence). This chain's CDR3 is CSASPSGPRYEQYF. In DNA, the CDR3 is TGCAGTGCTAGTCCAAGCGGGCCCCGCTACGAGCAGTACTTC.

There are many counts of this clonotype. V gene TRBV6-5 combines with J gene TRBJ1-1; D is possibly TRBD1 (5 bases). V was clipped by 7 bases and J by 3 bases, with 15 bases between them. The CDR3 is 14 residues long. CDR1 and CDR2 (germline): MNHEY, SVGAGI. The CDR3 DNA sequence: TGTGCCAGCACTAAGGGGCTCGCGGACACTGAAGCTTTCTTT. Translating gives CASTKGLADTEAFF.

This clonotype was observed at least ten times. The CDR3 bases are TGCGCCAGCAGGGACAGGGGAACGAACACTGAAGCTTTCTTT. Encoded protein: CASRDRGTNTEAFF. The chain employs TRBV5-1 and TRBJ1-1; 9 bases agree with TRBD1. CDR1 and CDR2 (germline): SGHRS, YFSETQ. V shed 5 bases and J 1 base; nucleotides not matched to a gene: 3. The CDR3 is 14 amino acids. Using reference TRBV5-1 and TRBJ1-1 for the parts outside the CDR3, the full variable domain is KAGVTQTPRYLIKTRGQQVTLSCSPISGHRSVSWYQQTPGQGLQFLFEYFSETQRNKGNFPGRFSGRQFSNSRSEMNVSTLELGDSALYLCASRDRGTNTEAFFGQGTRLTVV.

The chain combines TRBV12-3 or TRBV12-4 with TRBJ1-1, with D uncertain. The CDR3 runs 12 residues. V lost 3 bases and J lost 4, with 6 bases in between. CDR3 amino acids: CASSFQATEAFF. The CDR3 region has the DNA TGTGCCAGCAGTTTCCAGGCCACTGAAGCTTTCTTT.

This clonotype was detected many times. The chain links TRBV27 to TRBJ2-7; unclear D gene. The CDR3 is 16 amino acids. V was clipped by 2 bases and J by 0 bases, with 14 bases between them. CDR1 and CDR2 (germline): MNHEY, SMNVEV (reference sequence). The CDR3 loop is CASSLVSSPGSYEQYF. CDR3 sequence (DNA): TGTGCCAGCAGTTTAGTGAGTTCTCCAGGCTCCTACGAGCAGTACTTC.

The table lists this clonotype with many counts. V and J are TRBV24-1 and TRBJ2-2; D not certain. Trimming stripped 1 base from V and 3 bases from J, with 5 bases between. CDR1 is KGHDR and CDR2 is SFDVKD in the germline V gene. This CDR3 is 14 amino acids long. CDR3 nucleotide sequence: TGTGCCACCAGTGATTTTGGGGACACCGGGGAGCTGTTTTTT. It is translated as CATSDFGDTGELFF.

To note about this clonotype: At one end, the junction sequence differs from germline, possibly due to a read error. The chain combines TRBV6-1 with TRBJ2-7; D may be TRBD1 (6 bases). The germline V gene encodes CDR1 MNHNS and CDR2 SASEGT. The CDR3 has 14 amino acids. The CDR3 DNA follows: TGTGCCGGAGAGACTGGGATAGGGGGTAACGATCAGTACTTC. Its protein is CAGETGIGGNDQYF.

This clonotype came up many times. V gene TRBV19 combines with J gene TRBJ1-5; D gene uncertain. The CDR3 sequence is 16 residues long. CDR1 and CDR2 from the germline V gene are LNHDA and SQIVND (reference sequence). V was cut by 3 bases and J by 7 bases, with 19 bases left in between. The CDR3 bases are TGTGCCAGTAGTATGGGCCGCAGACGAAGAGGACAGCCCCAGCATTTT. Protein product: CASSMGRRRRGQPQHF.

This clonotype was seen ten or more times. The gene calls are TRBV7-3 and TRBJ2-7; 7 nucleotides align to TRBD1. CDR1 and CDR2 (germline): SGHTA, FQGTGA. With 2 bases clipped from V and 2 bases from J, the junction kept 6 bases outside the gene matches. The CDR3 covers 15 residues. The CDR3 DNA follows: TGTGCCAGCAGCTTAGGTAGGACAGGTCCCTACGAGCAGTACTTC. This translates into CASSLGRTGPYEQYF.

This clonotype came up many times. The chain uses TRBV20-1 and TRBJ1-2; no reliable D call. Deletions cut 6 bases from V and 1 base from J, with 12 bases between. CDR3 length: 13 residues. Looked up from germline, CDR1 is DFQATT and CDR2 is SNEGSKA (reference sequence). The CDR3 loop is CSAADHLNYGYTF. The CDR3 DNA follows: TGCAGTGCCGCCGACCATCTTAACTATGGCTACACCTTC.

This clonotype appeared many times. V and J are TRBV20-1 and TRBJ1-1; D remains unclear. The CDR3 is 15 residues long. Germline V gene lookup returns CDR1 DFQATT and CDR2 SNEGSKA (reference sequence). V was clipped by 4 bases and J by 3 bases, with 18 bases between them. In DNA, the CDR3 is TGCAGTGCTACAACCCCGGCAGTAACGGACACTGAAGCTTTCTTT. This sequence encodes CSATTPAVTDTEAFF.

At least ten counts were recorded for this clonotype. The chain combines TRBV2 with TRBJ1-6, with D hard to call. This CDR3 is 13 amino acids long. Germline V CDR1 and CDR2: SNHLY, FYNNEI. V was clipped by 4 bases and J by 13 bases, with 14 bases between them. The CDR3 protein is CASSASAVAPLHF. In DNA, the CDR3 is TGTGCCAGCAGTGCATCCGCGGTGGCGCCCCTCCACTTT.

This clonotype has a count of ten or more. The gene calls are TRBV6-1 and TRBJ2-7, with D tentatively TRBD1 or TRBD2 (5 bases each). V was cut by 0 bases and J by 6 bases, with 12 bases left in between. The CDR3 totals 14 residues. CDR1 and CDR2 from the germline V gene are MNHNS and SASEGT. CDR3 sequence reads: CASSEAGPPSEQYF. The CDR3 DNA follows: TGTGCCAGCAGTGAAGCGGGACCGCCCTCCGAGCAGTACTTC.

This clonotype has just a few counts. Lacking the conserved final phenylalanine or tryptophan, this CDR3 likely reflects a read error. The chain has TRBV12-3 or TRBV12-4 and TRBJ2-5; 8 nucleotides agree with TRBD1. Germline trimming cut 2 bases from V and 4 bases from J; bases unmatched to any gene: 3. CDR3 length equals 14 residues. CDR3 sequence (DNA): TGTGCCAGCAGTTTAAACAGGGGGGCAGAGACCCAGTACTAC. Protein product: CASSLNRGAETQYY.

This clonotype was recorded many times. The chain uses TRBV6-5 and TRBJ1-3, with 7 bases matching TRBD1. Germline CDR1 MNHEY, CDR2 SVGAGI. V lost 6 bases to trimming and J lost 3 bases; unmatched junction nucleotides: 5. The CDR3 is made up of 14 amino acids. CDR3 nucleotides: TGTGCCAGCAGCGTCACAGGGGTTGGAAACACCATATATTTT. Encoded protein: CASSVTGVGNTIYF.

The rearrangement uses TRBV7-9 and TRBJ2-2; D not resolved. CDR3 size: 14 residues. Germline values: CDR1 SEHNR, CDR2 FQNEAQ (reference sequence). V shed 3 bases and J shed 6 bases, with 11 bases lying between them. CDR3 bases: TGTGCCAGCAGCTTTCCTGTCGAGGCCGGGGAGCTGTTTTTT. It codes for CASSFPVEAGELFF.

This rearrangement joins TRBV12-3 or TRBV12-4 to TRBJ1-1; D ambiguous. V was trimmed by 5 bases and J by 1 base, leaving 8 bases between them. The CDR3 runs 13 residues. The CDR3 protein is CASSPWSNTEAFF. Here the CDR3 DNA reads TGTGCCAGCAGTCCGTGGTCGAACACTGAAGCTTTCTTT.

In its sample, this clonotype was seen many times. The DNA for the CDR3 is TGTGCCAGCAGCCCTACCGGTTTGGTGACCCAGTACTTC. This sequence encodes CASSPTGLVTQYF. The chain uses TRBV5-6 and TRBJ2-5, with D unclear. The CDR3 extends over 13 amino acids. Germline lookup yields CDR1 SGHDT and CDR2 YYEEEE. Trimming cost V 4 bases and J 7 bases, with 14 bases left between them.

This clonotype has at least ten counts. V is TRBV24-1 and J is TRBJ2-5; 9 bases align to TRBD2. V was pared by 1 base and J by 3 bases, with 5 bases of the junction left unmatched. CDR1 and CDR2 (germline): KGHDR, SFDVKD. The CDR3 has 16 residues. CDR3 region: CATSDFSASGEETQYF. For the CDR3, the DNA is TGTGCCACCAGTGATTTCTCGGCTAGCGGGGAAGAGACCCAGTACTTC.

This clonotype was observed many times. The gene calls are TRBV24-1 and TRBJ1-5, with a weak D call TRBD1 (6 bases). Germline assignment: CDR1 KGHDR and CDR2 SFDVKD. Deletions cut 7 bases from V and 9 bases from J, with 15 bases between. The CDR3 has 13 amino acids. The CDR3 reads CATSRTAQGPQHF. The CDR3 coding sequence is TGTGCCACCAGCAGGACAGCACAAGGGCCCCAGCATTTT.

This clonotype has ten or more counts. The V gene is TRBV19, the J gene TRBJ2-7; possibly TRBD1 for D (6 bases). The CDR3 length is 14 residues. Germline CDR1 LNHDA, CDR2 SQIVND (reference sequence). Trimming left V 5 bases short and J 2 bases short, with 13 bases between. The CDR3 here is CASSSSGQAYEQYF. The CDR3 DNA is TGTGCCAGTAGTTCATCGGGACAAGCCTACGAGCAGTACTTC.

This chain uses TRBV7-2 with TRBJ1-5; the D is unclear. Germline V gene lookup returns CDR1 SGHTA and CDR2 FQGNSA. V was shortened by 3 bases and J by 5 bases, with 8 bases between the two germline ends. This CDR3 contains 13 residues. The CDR3 nucleotides read TGTGCCAGCAGCTTCTCCAGACATCAGCCCCAGCATTTT. Its translation: CASSFSRHQPQHF.

This clonotype was observed a few times. The chain couples TRBV5-1 to TRBJ2-3; weak D call: TRBD1 (6 bases). V lost 4 bases to trimming and J lost 3 bases, with 15 bases between them. Germline values: CDR1 SGHRS, CDR2 YFSETQ. The CDR3 contains 15 residues. The CDR3 DNA is TGCGCCAGCAGCCGTCAGGGGAGTTTGACAGATACGCAGTATTTT. It codes for CASSRQGSLTDTQYF.

This clonotype was recorded at least ten times. V is TRBV2 and J is TRBJ1-3, with D perhaps matching TRBD1 (6 bases). There are 15 residues in the CDR3. The V gene's germline CDR1 is SNHLY and CDR2 FYNNEI. V gave up 6 bases and J gave up 0 bases, with 12 bases separating them. In nucleotides, the CDR3 is TGTGCCAGCAGCGTTGGACAGACCTCTGGAAACACCATATATTTT. This gives the protein CASSVGQTSGNTIYF.